This TCR beta chain came from a study of blood T cell repertoires in COVID-19. The overall study: Acute and convalescent COVID-19 specimens originated in the United States, Italy and Spain. PBMCs, B-cell-depleted T cells, or T cells were the source of the cDNA or gDNA that made up the material.

Authors' methods: Quantification of nucleated cells was approximated via reference gene primer amplification. Sequencing used immunoSEQ multiplex PCR; TCRdb keeps in-frame clones, though not all of them. From that table come the V and J calls and clone size; the DNA was used to work out D and trimming. The table lists more than 70,000 clones, 89% of them singletons. This CDR3 comprises 15 residues. Deletions cut 2 bases from V and 3 bases from J, with 11 bases between. The germline V gene has CDR1 SNHLY and CDR2 FYNNEI. The material sequenced was peripheral blood. This chain uses TRBV2 with TRBJ1-5; possible D gene TRBD1, 5 bases. This sequence originates from a middle-aged man with acute or convalescent COVID-19. DNA of the CDR3: TGTGCCAGCAGTGAACCAGACAGACTCAATCAGCCCCAGCATTTT. This sequence encodes CASSEPDRLNQPQHF.